Shown below are 7 T cell receptor beta chains from a single sample sequenced in a study of T cells in Graves' hyperthyroidism and ophthalmopathy. There were TCR beta CDR3 regions amplified from RNA transcripts. The HTBI primer set served for first-round RT-PCR of the TCR CDR3. TCRdb ran MiXCR on the multiplex PCR reads and lists one entry per CDR3 protein. Among some 690,000 distinct CDR3 sequences listed, approximately 15% were seen once. Sequences were obtained from blood. These receptors originate from a man aged 50-60 years with Graves' hyperthyroidism.

This clonotype was seen at least ten times. The genes are TRBV7-9 and TRBJ1-6; D ambiguous. The V gene lost 4 bases and the J gene lost 2 bases, with 9 bases spanning the gap. Germline values: CDR1 SEHNR, CDR2 FQNEAQ (reference sequence). The CDR3 extends over 15 amino acids. DNA for the CDR3: TGTGCCAGCAGCTCAGACAAGACCTATAATTCACCCCTCCACTTT. Translated: CASSSDKTYNSPLHF.

The table lists this clonotype with a few counts. The chain recombines TRBV9 with TRBJ1-3; D not certain. This CDR3 comprises 17 residues. Per the germline V gene, CDR1 is SGDLS and CDR2 is YYNGEE. V lost 0 bases to trimming and J lost 0 bases, with 13 bases between them. DNA of the CDR3: TGTGCCAGCAGCGTAGATGATACAGCTTACTCTGGAAACACCATATATTTT. It translates to CASSVDDTAYSGNTIYF.

The chain carries TRBV11-2 and TRBJ2-3, with D perhaps being TRBD1 or TRBD2 (5 bases each). In germline, CDR1 is SGHAT, CDR2 FQNNGV. The germline V and J ends were trimmed by 5 bases and 3 bases, with 15 bases remaining between them. The CDR3 consists of 15 residues. This CDR3 is CASSKGPKLTDTQYF. DNA of the CDR3: TGTGCCAGCAGCAAGGGACCGAAACTAACAGATACGCAGTATTTT.

This clonotype appeared once. J is TRBJ2-7 and V is TRBV2; D is possibly TRBD2 (6 bases). Germline V CDR1 and CDR2: SNHLY, FYNNEI. Between the trimmed V and J ends, which lost 5 bases and 2 bases, there was a span of 22 bases. This CDR3 has 17 residues. DNA of the CDR3: TGTGCCAGCAGTTTAGGAGGGCTGACGCTCCGAACCTACGAGCAGTACTTC. Protein product: CASSLGGLTLRTYEQYF.

This clonotype was recorded many times. V gene TRBV6-1 combines with J gene TRBJ2-2, with 9 positions matching TRBD1. Germline V gives CDR1 MNHNS, CDR2 SASEGT. V shed 8 bases, J shed 2 bases, and the junction held 9 bases outside the gene matches. CDR3 length: 16 amino acids. This chain's CDR3 is CASLSLDRGNTGELFF. Here the CDR3 DNA reads TGTGCCAGCCTCTCCCTGGACAGGGGAAACACCGGGGAGCTGTTTTTT.

The V gene is TRBV5-1, the J gene TRBJ2-4; 13 nucleotides align to TRBD2. The CDR3 runs to 18 residues. Germline assignment: CDR1 SGHRS and CDR2 YFSETQ. Trimming took 1 base from V and 1 from J; bases not matched to a gene: 5. The CDR3: CASSLNLTSGRAKNIQYF. The DNA for the CDR3 is TGCGCCAGCAGCTTGAACCTGACTAGCGGGAGGGCCAAAAACATTCAGTACTTC.

This chain connects TRBV6-1 to TRBJ2-5, with 10 positions matching TRBD2. The J segment lost 4 bases and the V segment lost 6 bases, leaving 8 bases of the junction unmatched. CDR1 MNHNS and CDR2 SASEGT come from the germline V gene. The CDR3 runs to 15 residues. CDR3 amino acids: CASSPAGGPRETQYF. The CDR3 bases are TGTGCCAGCAGCCCAGCGGGAGGGCCTAGAGAGACCCAGTACTTC.